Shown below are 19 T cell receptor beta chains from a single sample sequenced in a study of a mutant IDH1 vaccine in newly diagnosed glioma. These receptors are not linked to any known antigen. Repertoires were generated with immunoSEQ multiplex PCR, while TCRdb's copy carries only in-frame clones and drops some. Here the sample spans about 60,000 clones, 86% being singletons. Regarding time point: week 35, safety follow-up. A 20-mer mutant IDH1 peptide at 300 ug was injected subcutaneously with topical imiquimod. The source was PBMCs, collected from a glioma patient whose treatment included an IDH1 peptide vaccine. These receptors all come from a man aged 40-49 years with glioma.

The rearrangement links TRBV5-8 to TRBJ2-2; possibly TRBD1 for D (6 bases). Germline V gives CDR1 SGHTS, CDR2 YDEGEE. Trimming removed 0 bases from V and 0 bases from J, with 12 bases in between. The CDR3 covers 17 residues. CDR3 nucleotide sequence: TGTGCCAGCAGCTTGGATTGGGGGACATCGAACACCGGGGAGCTGTTTTTT. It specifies CASSLDWGTSNTGELFF.

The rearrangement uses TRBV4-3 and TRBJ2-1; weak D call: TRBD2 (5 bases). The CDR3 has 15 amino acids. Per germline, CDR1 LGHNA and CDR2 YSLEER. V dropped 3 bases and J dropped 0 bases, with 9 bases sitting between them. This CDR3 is CASSQRASSYNEQFF. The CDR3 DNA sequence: TGCGCCAGCAGCCAGCGGGCCTCCTCCTACAATGAGCAGTTCTTC.

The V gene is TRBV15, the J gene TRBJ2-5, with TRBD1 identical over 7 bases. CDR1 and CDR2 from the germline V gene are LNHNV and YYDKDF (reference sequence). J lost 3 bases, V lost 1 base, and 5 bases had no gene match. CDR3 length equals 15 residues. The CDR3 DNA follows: TGTGCCACCAGCAGAGGCACCGGGACAGAAGAGACCCAGTACTTC. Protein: CATSRGTGTEETQYF.

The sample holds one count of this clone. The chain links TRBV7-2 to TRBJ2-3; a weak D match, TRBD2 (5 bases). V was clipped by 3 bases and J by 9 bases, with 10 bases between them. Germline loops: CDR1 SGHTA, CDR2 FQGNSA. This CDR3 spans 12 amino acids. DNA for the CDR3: TGTGCCAGCAGCTTGAACGGGATGACGCAGTATTTT. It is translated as CASSLNGMTQYF.

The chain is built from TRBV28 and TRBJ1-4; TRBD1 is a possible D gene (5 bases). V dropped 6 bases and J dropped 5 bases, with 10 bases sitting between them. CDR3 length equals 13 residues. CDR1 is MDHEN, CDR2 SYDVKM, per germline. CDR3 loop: CASRRDGNEKLFF. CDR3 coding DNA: TGTGCCAGCAGGCGGGACGGAAATGAAAAACTGTTTTTT. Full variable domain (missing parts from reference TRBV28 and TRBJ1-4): DVKVTQSSRYLVKRTGEKVFLECVQDMDHENMFWYRQDPGLGLRLIYFSYDVKMKEKGDIPEGYSVSREKKERFSLILESASTNQTSMYLCASRRDGNEKLFFGSGTQLSVL.

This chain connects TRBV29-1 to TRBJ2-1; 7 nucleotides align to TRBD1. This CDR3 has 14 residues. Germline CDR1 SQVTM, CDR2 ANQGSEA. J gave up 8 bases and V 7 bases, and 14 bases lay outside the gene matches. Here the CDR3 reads CSAKDRVGRDEQFF. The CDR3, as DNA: TGCAGCGCTAAAGACAGGGTGGGAAGGGATGAGCAGTTCTTC.

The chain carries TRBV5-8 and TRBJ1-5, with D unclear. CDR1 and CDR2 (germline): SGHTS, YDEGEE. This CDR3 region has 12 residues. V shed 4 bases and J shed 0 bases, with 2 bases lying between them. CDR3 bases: TGTGCCAGCAGCCTTAGCAATCAGCCCCAGCATTTT. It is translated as CASSLSNQPQHF.

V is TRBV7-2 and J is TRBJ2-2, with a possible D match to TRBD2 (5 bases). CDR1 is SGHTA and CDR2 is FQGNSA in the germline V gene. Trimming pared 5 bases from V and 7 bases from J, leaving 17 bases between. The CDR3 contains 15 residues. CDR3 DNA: TGTGCCAGCAGCGGCCTACTGGGGAGAAGCGGGGAGCTGTTTTTT. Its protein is CASSGLLGRSGELFF.

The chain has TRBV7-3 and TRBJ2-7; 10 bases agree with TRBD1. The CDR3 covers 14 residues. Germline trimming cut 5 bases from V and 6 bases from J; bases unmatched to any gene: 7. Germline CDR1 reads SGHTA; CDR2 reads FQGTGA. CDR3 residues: CASSPGQGVSEQYF. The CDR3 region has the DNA TGTGCCAGCAGCCCCGGACAGGGGGTAAGCGAGCAGTACTTC.

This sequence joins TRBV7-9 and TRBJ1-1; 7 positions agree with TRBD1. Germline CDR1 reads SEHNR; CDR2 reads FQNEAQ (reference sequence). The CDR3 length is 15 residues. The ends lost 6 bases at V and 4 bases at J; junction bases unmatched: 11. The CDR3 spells CASRKGQALPTEAFF. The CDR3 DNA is TGTGCCAGCAGAAAAGGACAGGCCTTACCCACTGAAGCTTTCTTT.

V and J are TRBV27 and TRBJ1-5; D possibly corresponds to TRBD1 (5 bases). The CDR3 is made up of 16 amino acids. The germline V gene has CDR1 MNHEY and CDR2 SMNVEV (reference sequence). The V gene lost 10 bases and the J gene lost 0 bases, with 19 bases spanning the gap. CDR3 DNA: TGTGCCACCAAGGGGACGTCTTCTCTTAGCAATCAGCCCCAGCATTTT. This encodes CATKGTSSLSNQPQHF.

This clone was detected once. CDR3 DNA sequence: TGTGCCAGCTCACCCCGGGACAGGGCCGCAGGGGGAAACTCTGGAAACACCATATATTTT. Protein: CASSPRDRAAGGNSGNTIYF. The V gene is TRBV18, the J gene TRBJ1-3; 9 positions agree with TRBD1. V was clipped by 3 bases and J by 0 bases; unmatched bases: 15. This CDR3 is 20 amino acids long. Germline V gene lookup returns CDR1 KGHSH and CDR2 LQKENI.

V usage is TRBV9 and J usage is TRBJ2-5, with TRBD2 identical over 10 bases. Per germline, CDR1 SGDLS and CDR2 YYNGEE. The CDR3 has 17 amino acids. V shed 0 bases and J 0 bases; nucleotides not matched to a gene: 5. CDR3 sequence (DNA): TGTGCCAGCAGCGTAGACCCTAGCGGGAGTTACCAAGAGACCCAGTACTTC. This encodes CASSVDPSGSYQETQYF.

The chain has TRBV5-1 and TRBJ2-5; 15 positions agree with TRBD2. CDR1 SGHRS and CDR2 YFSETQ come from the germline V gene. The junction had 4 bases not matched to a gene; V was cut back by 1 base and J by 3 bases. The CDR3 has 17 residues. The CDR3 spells CASSLLGLAGGKETQYF. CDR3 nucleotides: TGCGCCAGCAGCTTGTTGGGACTAGCGGGAGGTAAAGAGACCCAGTACTTC.

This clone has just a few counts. The CDR3 here is CASSFLANEQFF. CDR3 sequence (DNA): TGTGCCAGCAGCTTCCTAGCAAATGAGCAGTTCTTC. The V call is TRBV5-6, the J call TRBJ2-1; maybe TRBD2 (5 bases). The CDR3 runs 12 residues. Trimming pared 2 bases from V and 7 bases from J, leaving 7 bases between. The germline gives CDR1 SGHDT, CDR2 YYEEEE.

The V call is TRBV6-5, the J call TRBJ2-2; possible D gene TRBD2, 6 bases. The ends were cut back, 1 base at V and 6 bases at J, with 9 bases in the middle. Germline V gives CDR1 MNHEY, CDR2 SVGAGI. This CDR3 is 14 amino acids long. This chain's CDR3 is CASSYWEEAGELFF. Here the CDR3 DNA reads TGTGCCAGCAGTTACTGGGAGGAGGCCGGGGAGCTGTTTTTT.

The CDR3 DNA sequence: TGTGCCAGCAGTTACACGTTCACAGATACGCAGTATTTT. It translates to CASSYTFTDTQYF. The chain couples TRBV6-5 to TRBJ2-3; D is uncertain. Germline V gene data show CDR1 as MNHEY and CDR2 as SVGAGI. V was trimmed by 2 bases and J by 2 bases, leaving 5 bases between them. The CDR3 spans 13 residues.

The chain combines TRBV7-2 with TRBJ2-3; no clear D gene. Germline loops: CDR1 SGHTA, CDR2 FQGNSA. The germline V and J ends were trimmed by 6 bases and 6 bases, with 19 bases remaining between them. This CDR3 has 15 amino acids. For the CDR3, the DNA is TGTGCCAGCAGTTCATTCGCCGGGCTCGAGGATACGCAGTATTTT. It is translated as CASSSFAGLEDTQYF.

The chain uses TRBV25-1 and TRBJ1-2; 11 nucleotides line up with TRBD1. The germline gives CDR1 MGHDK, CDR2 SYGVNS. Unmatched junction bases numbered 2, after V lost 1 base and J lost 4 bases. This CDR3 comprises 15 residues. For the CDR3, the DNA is TGTGCCAGCAGTGAATCCGGGACAGGGGGCTATGGCTACACCTTC. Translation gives CASSESGTGGYGYTF.